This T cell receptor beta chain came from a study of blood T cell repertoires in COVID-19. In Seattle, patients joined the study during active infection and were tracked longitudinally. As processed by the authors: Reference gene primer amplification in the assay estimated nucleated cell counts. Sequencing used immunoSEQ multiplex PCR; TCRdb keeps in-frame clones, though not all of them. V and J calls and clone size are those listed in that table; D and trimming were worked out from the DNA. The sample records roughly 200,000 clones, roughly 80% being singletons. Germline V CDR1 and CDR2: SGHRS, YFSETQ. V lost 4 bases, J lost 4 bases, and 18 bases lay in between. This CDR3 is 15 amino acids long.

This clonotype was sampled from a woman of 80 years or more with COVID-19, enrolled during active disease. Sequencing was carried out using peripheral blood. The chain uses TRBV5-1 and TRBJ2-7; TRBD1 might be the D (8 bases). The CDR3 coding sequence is TGCGCCAGCAGCGGAGGAACAGGGGGGGAGTACGAGCAGTACTTC. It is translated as CASSGGTGGEYEQYF. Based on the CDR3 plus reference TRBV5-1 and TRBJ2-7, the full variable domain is KAGVTQTPRYLIKTRGQQVTLSCSPISGHRSVSWYQQTPGQGLQFLFEYFSETQRNKGNFPGRFSGRQFSNSRSEMNVSTLELGDSALYLCASSGGTGGEYEQYFGPGTRLTVT.